Below, 26 T cell receptor beta chains from the same sample are listed, as sequenced in a study of OX40 agonist ivuxolimab in advanced cancers. TCRdb's table, derived via immunoSEQ multiplex PCR, lists solely in-frame clones and lacks some. The repertoire holds about 61,000 clones, with more than 85% as singletons. This specimen consisted of CD4+ or CD8+ T cells sorted from blood, obtained in a trial of the OX40 agonist ivuxolimab. These receptors were obtained from an adult with an advanced solid tumor such as melanoma, head and neck, liver or kidney cancer.

V gene TRBV5-1 combines with J gene TRBJ1-4; no reliable D call. The V gene's germline CDR1 is SGHRS and CDR2 YFSETQ. V gave up 2 bases and J gave up 8 bases, with 16 bases separating them. This CDR3 contains 15 residues. CDR3 loop: CASSLPDGVREKLFF. The DNA for the CDR3 is TGCGCCAGCAGCTTACCGGACGGGGTGCGGGAAAAACTGTTTTTT. The full variable domain, with the rest looked up from reference TRBV5-1 and TRBJ1-4, is KAGVTQTPRYLIKTRGQQVTLSCSPISGHRSVSWYQQTPGQGLQFLFEYFSETQRNKGNFPGRFSGRQFSNSRSEMNVSTLELGDSALYLCASSLPDGVREKLFFGSGTQLSVL.

The chain combines TRBV5-8 with TRBJ1-2; D gene uncertain. V was pared by 0 bases and J by 5 bases, with 11 bases between. Germline assignment: CDR1 SGHTS and CDR2 YDEGEE. The CDR3 spans 14 residues. CDR3 residues: CASSLVHSPYGYTF. In DNA form, the CDR3 reads TGTGCCAGCAGCTTGGTTCACAGCCCATATGGCTACACCTTC.

The chain employs TRBV11-2 and TRBJ2-7; D call uncertain. The germline gives CDR1 SGHAT, CDR2 FQNNGV. CDR3 length: 11 amino acids. The V and J ends lost 5 bases and 2 bases respectively, with 4 bases between them. The CDR3 sequence is CASSPAYEQYF. CDR3 in DNA: TGTGCCAGCAGCCCGGCCTACGAGCAGTACTTC.

The chain has TRBV6-5 and TRBJ1-2; D gene ambiguous. The germline V gene encodes CDR1 MNHEY and CDR2 SVGAGI. Trimming took off 5 bases at V and 4 bases at J, with 17 bases between the two ends. CDR3 size: 15 residues. CDR3 sequence reads: CASSNGPVPLYGYTF. CDR3 in DNA: TGTGCCAGCAGTAACGGGCCAGTCCCTCTCTATGGCTACACCTTC.

The CDR3 protein is CASSSPGADNEKLFF. CDR3 bases: TGTGCCAGCAGTTCCCCCGGGGCCGATAATGAAAAACTGTTTTTT. The chain is built from TRBV27 and TRBJ1-4, with a weak D call TRBD1 (5 bases). V lost 4 bases and J 4 bases, leaving 13 bases between the germline ends. There are 15 residues in the CDR3. Germline values: CDR1 MNHEY, CDR2 SMNVEV (reference sequence).

This clone was seen more than once but under ten times. V and J are TRBV6-6 and TRBJ1-4; D not certain. CDR1 MNHNY and CDR2 SVGAGI come from the germline V gene (reference sequence). Trimming removed 4 bases at V and 2 bases at J, with 11 bases between. The CDR3 is 15 residues long. The CDR3 loop is CASSSTQNTNEKLFF. DNA for the CDR3: TGTGCCAGCAGTTCTACCCAGAACACTAATGAAAAACTGTTTTTT.

The genes are TRBV9 and TRBJ2-1; no reliable D call. Germline V lookup: CDR1 SGDLS, CDR2 YYNGEE. The CDR3 extends over 13 amino acids. Trimming removed 4 bases at V and 6 bases at J, with 11 bases between. The CDR3 spells CASSITELNEQFF. CDR3 nucleotide sequence: TGTGCCAGCAGCATAACAGAACTCAATGAGCAGTTCTTC.

The J gene is TRBJ1-5, the V gene TRBV30; D remains unclear. Germline V gives CDR1 GTSNPN, CDR2 SVGIG (reference sequence). This CDR3 comprises 15 residues. V lost 0 bases and J lost 6, with 15 bases in between. The CDR3 nucleotides read TGTGCCTGGAGTGTACAACCCGGCGGCGGTCAGCCCCAGCATTTT. Protein: CAWSVQPGGGQPQHF.

This chain joins TRBV23-1 and TRBJ2-2; D possibly corresponds to TRBD1 (5 bases). TRBV23-1 is known as an ORF, though its function is uncertain. V was trimmed by 2 bases and J by 4 bases, leaving 23 bases between them. The CDR3 is 19 residues long. DNA of the CDR3: TGCGCCAGCAGTCAAACAACCCCAAGGACAAGATGCTGCACCGGGGAGCTGTTTTTT. Translation gives CASSQTTPRTRCCTGELFF.

The chain uses TRBV27 and TRBJ2-5; 8 positions agree with TRBD1. Germline CDR1 MNHEY, CDR2 SMNVEV (reference sequence). The V gene end was trimmed by 5 bases and the J gene end by 3 bases; junction bases not matched to a gene: 17. The CDR3 has 18 residues. This CDR3 is CASSPRTPGQGREETQYF. CDR3 coding DNA: TGTGCCAGCAGTCCCCGGACCCCTGGACAGGGACGCGAAGAGACCCAGTACTTC.

Concerning this clone: This same CDR3 is encoded by further DNA sequences in the sample. V gene TRBV11-2 combines with J gene TRBJ2-2; D not resolved. CDR3 length equals 13 residues. V lost 4 bases and J lost 2, with 5 bases in between. Germline V gene lookup returns CDR1 SGHAT and CDR2 FQNNGV. The CDR3 DNA sequence: TGTGCCAGCAGCTCGACTAACACCGGGGAGCTGTTTTTT. Residues: CASSSTNTGELFF.

This clone was detected once. The chain combines TRBV18 with TRBJ1-2; possible D gene TRBD1, 5 bases. The length of the CDR3 is 15 residues. In germline, CDR1 is KGHSH, CDR2 LQKENI. The V and J ends lost 3 bases and 5 bases respectively, with 16 bases between them. CDR3 region: CASSPPQWGSYGYTF. For the CDR3, the DNA is TGTGCCAGCTCACCCCCTCAGTGGGGGTCTTATGGCTACACCTTC.

The rearrangement links TRBV2 to TRBJ2-7; 9 nucleotides align to TRBD2. Germline CDR1 SNHLY, CDR2 FYNNEI. The V and J ends lost 9 bases and 6 bases, in that order; junction bases with no gene match: 15. The CDR3 has 15 amino acids. The chain's CDR3 is CASSGTSQSSSEQYF. CDR3 nucleotide sequence: TGTGCCAGTTCCGGGACTAGCCAATCCTCTTCCGAGCAGTACTTC.

By sample share, this clone is medium-sized. The chain joins TRBV14 to TRBJ1-2; no reliable D call. Germline lookup yields CDR1 SGHDN and CDR2 FVKESK. This CDR3 contains 15 residues. The V end was cut by 0 bases, the J end by 3 bases, with 11 bases between. CDR3 in amino acids: CASSQDRRLYYGYTF. The CDR3 region has the DNA TGTGCCAGCAGCCAAGATAGGAGGCTTTACTATGGCTACACCTTC.

V gene TRBV5-1 combines with J gene TRBJ1-6, with 8 bases aligning to TRBD1. CDR1 is SGHRS and CDR2 is YFSETQ in the germline V gene. The CDR3 covers 17 residues. The ends lost 4 bases at V and 9 bases at J; junction bases unmatched: 15. The CDR3 protein is CASSLLGRGQGGSPLHF. CDR3 sequence (DNA): TGCGCCAGCAGCCTACTCGGCAGGGGGCAAGGCGGTTCACCCCTCCACTTT.

CDR3 sequence reads: CASSWNPGQSDNYGYTF. CDR3 nucleotide sequence: TGCGCCAGCAGCTGGAACCCAGGACAGTCGGATAACTATGGCTACACCTTC. The J gene is TRBJ1-2, the V gene TRBV5-1, with D possibly matching TRBD1 (6 bases). Trimming stripped 3 bases from V and 1 base from J, with 19 bases between. The CDR3 loop spans 17 amino acids. Looked up from germline, CDR1 is SGHRS and CDR2 is YFSETQ.

This chain links TRBV15 with TRBJ1-2; 9 bases agree with TRBD1. The CDR3 is 14 residues long. The trim removed 7 bases at V and 3 bases at J, leaving 6 bases unmatched. Germline loops: CDR1 LNHNV, CDR2 YYDKDF (reference sequence). Written as DNA, the CDR3 is TGTGCCACCACCCAGCGACAGGGGGACTATGGCTACACCTTC. Its translation: CATTQRQGDYGYTF. Together with reference TRBV15 and TRBJ1-2, the CDR3 gives the full variable domain: DAMVIQNPRYQVTQFGKPVTLSCSQTLNHNVMYWYQQKSSQAPKLLFHYYDKDFNNEADTPDNFQSRRPNTSFCFLDIRSPGLGDTAMYLCATTQRQGDYGYTFGSGTRLTVV.

The rearrangement links TRBV19 to TRBJ1-1; D not certain. The CDR3 sequence is 11 residues long. Germline CDR1 is LNHDA and CDR2 is SQIVND (reference sequence). V was cut by 7 bases and J by 13 bases, with 16 bases left in between. CDR3 protein: CASNYGPRLFF. As DNA, the CDR3 is TGTGCCAGTAACTACGGTCCACGGCTTTTCTTT.

As regards this clone: Germline is not matched at one junction end, which may reflect a read error. This chain joins TRBV18 and TRBJ1-2, with D hard to call. This CDR3 comprises 12 residues. Germline V lookup: CDR1 KGHSH, CDR2 LQKENI. CDR3 DNA: TGTGCCAACTCACGAGACGTCTATGGCTACACCTTC. Translation gives CANSRDVYGYTF.

This chain connects TRBV27 to TRBJ1-1; no clear D gene. Germline V lookup: CDR1 MNHEY, CDR2 SMNVEV (reference sequence). CDR3 length equals 13 residues. V was shortened by 6 bases and J by 2 bases, with 10 bases between the two germline ends. The CDR3 region is CASRAGLNTEAFF. The CDR3 DNA follows: TGTGCCAGCAGGGCAGGATTAAACACTGAAGCTTTCTTT.

This chain connects TRBV2 to TRBJ2-5; 7 positions match TRBD1. Germline trimming cut 6 bases from V and 5 bases from J; bases unmatched to any gene: 12. The CDR3 spans 15 residues. Germline V gene lookup returns CDR1 SNHLY and CDR2 FYNNEI. CDR3 DNA sequence: TGTGCCAGCAGGGGGGCCGGCAGGGGGAAGGAGACCCAGTACTTC. It specifies CASRGAGRGKETQYF.

This sequence joins TRBV5-1 and TRBJ1-2, with 8 bases that match TRBD1. Germline assignment: CDR1 SGHRS and CDR2 YFSETQ. CDR3 size: 18 residues. Losses at the gene ends were 4 bases for V and 1 base for J; bases not matched to a gene: 15. For the CDR3, the DNA is TGCGCCAGCAGCACTTCACCCGGGACAGGTGACTTTAACTATGGCTACACCTTC. It specifies CASSTSPGTGDFNYGYTF. Using reference TRBV5-1 and TRBJ1-2 for the parts outside the CDR3, the full variable domain is KAGVTQTPRYLIKTRGQQVTLSCSPISGHRSVSWYQQTPGQGLQFLFEYFSETQRNKGNFPGRFSGRQFSNSRSEMNVSTLELGDSALYLCASSTSPGTGDFNYGYTFGSGTRLTVV.

J is TRBJ2-7 and V is TRBV5-1; TRBD1 matches at 9 bases. V was clipped by 4 bases and J by 6 bases; unmatched bases: 11. In germline, CDR1 is SGHRS, CDR2 YFSETQ. This CDR3 is built from 15 residues. In nucleotides, the CDR3 is TGCGCCAGCAGCCCGGACAGGGGAAGGTTACGCGAGCAGTACTTC. Translation gives CASSPDRGRLREQYF.

The CDR3 loop reads CASSSRDYVGTQYF. The CDR3 nucleotides are TGCGCCAGCAGCTCGCGGGACTATGTCGGTACGCAGTATTTT. The chain carries TRBV5-1 and TRBJ2-3; 7 bases agree with TRBD2. Germline V gene sequence: CDR1 SGHRS, CDR2 YFSETQ. This CDR3 region has 14 residues. V was pared by 3 bases and J by 8 bases, with 9 bases of the junction left unmatched.

The chain employs TRBV6-1 and TRBJ1-5, with unresolved D. The CDR3 is 14 residues long. Germline V gene lookup returns CDR1 MNHNS and CDR2 SASEGT. The V gene lost 4 bases and the J gene lost 6 bases, with 13 bases spanning the gap. The CDR3 sequence is CASSADVPGQPQHF. The CDR3 coding sequence is TGTGCCAGCAGTGCGGACGTCCCGGGTCAGCCCCAGCATTTT.

This rearrangement joins TRBV2 to TRBJ1-5, with a tentative D call TRBD1 (5 bases). CDR1 and CDR2 (germline): SNHLY, FYNNEI. V dropped 6 bases and J dropped 2 bases, with 14 bases sitting between them. The length of the CDR3 is 15 residues. The CDR3 region has the DNA TGTGCCAGCAGGGGGCCGGGCGTGGGCAATCAGCCCCAGCATTTT. As protein: CASRGPGVGNQPQHF.